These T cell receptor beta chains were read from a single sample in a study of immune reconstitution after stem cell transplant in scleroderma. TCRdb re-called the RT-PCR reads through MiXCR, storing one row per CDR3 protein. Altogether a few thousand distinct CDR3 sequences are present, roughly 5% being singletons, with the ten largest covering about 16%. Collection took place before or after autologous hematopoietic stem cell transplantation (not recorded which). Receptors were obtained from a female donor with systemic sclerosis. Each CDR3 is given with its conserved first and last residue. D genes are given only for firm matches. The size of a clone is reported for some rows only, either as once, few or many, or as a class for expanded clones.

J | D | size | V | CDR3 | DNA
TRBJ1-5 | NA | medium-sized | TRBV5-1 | CASSVDSLGFSNQPQHF | TGCGCCAGCAGCGTCGACAGCCTGGGCTTTAGCAATCAGCCCCAGCATTTT
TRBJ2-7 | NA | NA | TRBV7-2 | CASSPQGGVGVYEQYF | TGTGCCAGCAGCCCCCAAGGGGGGGTTGGGGTTTACGAGCAGTACTTC
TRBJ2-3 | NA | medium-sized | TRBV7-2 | CASSPSPDKSSTDTQYF | TGTGCCAGCAGCCCCTCCCCGGATAAATCTAGCACAGATACGCAGTATTTT
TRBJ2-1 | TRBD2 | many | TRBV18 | CASSPTSGDYNEQFF | TGTGCCAGCTCACCGACTAGCGGGGACTACAATGAGCAGTTCTTC
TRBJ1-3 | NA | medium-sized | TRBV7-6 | CASSLDLGGSGNTIYF | TGTGCCAGCAGCTTAGACTTGGGGGGCTCTGGAAACACCATATATTTT
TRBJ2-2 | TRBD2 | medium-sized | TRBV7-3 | CASSLGTSANTGELFF | TGTGCCAGCAGCTTAGGGACTAGCGCGAACACCGGGGAGCTGTTTTTT
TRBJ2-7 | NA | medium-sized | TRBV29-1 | CSVAMWHITYEQYF | TGCAGCGTTGCGATGTGGCACATCACCTACGAGCAGTACTTC
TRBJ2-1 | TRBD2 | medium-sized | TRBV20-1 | CSARLAGGLSSYNEQFF | TGCAGTGCTAGGCTAGCGGGGGGACTAAGCTCCTACAATGAGCAGTTCTTC
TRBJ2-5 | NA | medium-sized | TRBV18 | CASSLETQYF | TGTGCCAGCTCACTAGAGACCCAGTACTTC
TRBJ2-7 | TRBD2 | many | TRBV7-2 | CASSLRVAGTYEQYF | TGTGCCAGCAGCTTAAGGGTAGCGGGTACCTACGAGCAGTACTTC
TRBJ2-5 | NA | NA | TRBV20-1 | CSAPLAVTQYF | TGCAGTGCCCCGTTAGCGGTGACCCAGTACTTC
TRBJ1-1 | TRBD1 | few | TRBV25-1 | CTSRQTGGETEAFF | TGTACCAGCAGACAAACAGGGGGGGAAACTGAAGCTTTCTTT
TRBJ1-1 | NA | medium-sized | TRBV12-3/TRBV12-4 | CASSAGLNTEAFF | TGTGCCAGCAGCGCCGGGCTGAACACTGAAGCTTTCTTT
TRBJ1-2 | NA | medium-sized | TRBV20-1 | CSARDIPTPQLSGYTF | TGCAGTGCTAGAGATATCCCTACCCCGCAGCTTAGTGGCTACACCTTC
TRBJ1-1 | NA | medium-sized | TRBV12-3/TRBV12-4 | CASSLSETVNTEAFF | TGTGCCAGCAGTTTATCCGAGACCGTGAACACTGAAGCTTTCTTT
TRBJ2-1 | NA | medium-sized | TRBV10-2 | CASSGGDNYNEQFF | TGCGCCAGCAGTGGGGGCGACAACTACAATGAGCAGTTCTTC
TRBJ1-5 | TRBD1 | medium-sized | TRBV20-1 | CSANPRTGLFSLDSNQPQHF | TGCAGTGCCAACCCCCGGACAGGGCTTTTCTCTCTGGATAGCAATCAGCCCCAGCATTTT
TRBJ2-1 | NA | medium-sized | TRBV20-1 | CSARDGGDAYNEQFF | TGCAGTGCTAGAGATGGGGGTGATGCCTACAATGAGCAGTTCTTC
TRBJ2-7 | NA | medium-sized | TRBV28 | CASSFGGPSYEQYF | TGTGCCAGCAGTTTTGGTGGACCGTCCTACGAGCAGTACTTC
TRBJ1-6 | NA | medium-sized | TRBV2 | CASNLQGLGNSPLHF | TGTGCCAGCAATCTACAGGGCCTGGGGAATTCACCCCTCCACTTT
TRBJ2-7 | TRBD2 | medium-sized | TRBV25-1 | CAEGRATEQYF | TGTGCCGAGGGGAGGGCGACCGAGCAGTACTTC
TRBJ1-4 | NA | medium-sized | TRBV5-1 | CASSSTTGSNEKLFF | TGCGCCAGCAGCTCGACGACCGGGAGTAATGAAAAACTGTTTTTT
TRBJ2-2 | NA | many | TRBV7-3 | CASRLGTGELFF | TGTGCCAGCAGGCTAGGTACCGGGGAGCTGTTTTTT
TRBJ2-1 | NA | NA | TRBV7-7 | CASSAGVNNEQFF | TGTGCTAGCAGCGCAGGGGTGAACAATGAGCAGTTCTTC
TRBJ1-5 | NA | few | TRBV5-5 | CASSLGLYSNQPQHF | TGTGCCAGCAGCTTAGGACTGTATAGCAATCAGCCCCAGCATTTT
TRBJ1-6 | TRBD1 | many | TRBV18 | CASSPGTGGLGSPLHF | TGTGCCAGCTCACCCGGGACAGGGGGCCTAGGATCACCCCTCCACTTT
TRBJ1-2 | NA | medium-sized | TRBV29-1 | CSVEGKGPNYGYTF | TGCAGCGTTGAAGGGAAAGGGCCGAACTATGGCTACACCTTC
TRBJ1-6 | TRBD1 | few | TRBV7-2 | CASSFHRDRVGSPLHF | TGTGCCAGCAGCTTCCACCGGGACAGGGTTGGTTCACCCCTCCACTTT
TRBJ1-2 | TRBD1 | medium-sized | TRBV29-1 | CSAKGQGDGYTF | TGCAGCGCCAAGGGACAGGGGGATGGCTACACCTTC
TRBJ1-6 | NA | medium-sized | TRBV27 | CASSLSTPNGSPLHF | TGTGCCAGCAGTTTATCGACTCCGAATGGCTCACCCCTCCACTTT
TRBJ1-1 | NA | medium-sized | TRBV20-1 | CSARVPAQLTEAFF | TGCAGTGCTAGAGTTCCGGCCCAGCTCACTGAAGCTTTCTTT
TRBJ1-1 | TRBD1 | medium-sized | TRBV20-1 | CSARVQGPDLAFF | TGCAGTGCTAGGGTACAGGGGCCAGATTTAGCTTTCTTT
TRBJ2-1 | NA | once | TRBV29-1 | CSVGVDEQFF | TGCAGCGTGGGAGTCGATGAGCAGTTCTTC
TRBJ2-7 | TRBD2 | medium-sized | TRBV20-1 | CSANSGSGRGHEQYF | TGCAGTGCTAACAGTGGGAGCGGGAGAGGCCACGAGCAGTACTTC
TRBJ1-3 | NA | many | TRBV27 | CASSPFSAYPGNTIYF | TGTGCCAGCAGTCCGTTCTCGGCCTACCCTGGAAACACCATATATTTT